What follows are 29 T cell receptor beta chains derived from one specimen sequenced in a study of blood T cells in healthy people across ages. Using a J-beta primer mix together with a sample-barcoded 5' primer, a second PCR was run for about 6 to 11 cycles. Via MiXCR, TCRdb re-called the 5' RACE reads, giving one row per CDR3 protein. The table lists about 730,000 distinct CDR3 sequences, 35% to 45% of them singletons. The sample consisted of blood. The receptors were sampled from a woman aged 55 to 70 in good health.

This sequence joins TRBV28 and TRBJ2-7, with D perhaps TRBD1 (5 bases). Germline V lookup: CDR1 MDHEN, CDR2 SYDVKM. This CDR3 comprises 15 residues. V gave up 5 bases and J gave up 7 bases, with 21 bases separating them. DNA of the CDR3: TGTGCCAGCAGTGACCCGACAGCTACTTACGCTGAGCAGTACTTC. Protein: CASSDPTATYAEQYF.

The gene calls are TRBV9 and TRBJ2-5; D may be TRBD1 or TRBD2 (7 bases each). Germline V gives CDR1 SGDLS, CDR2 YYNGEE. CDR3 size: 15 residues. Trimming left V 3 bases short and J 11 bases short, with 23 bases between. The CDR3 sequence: CASSAQGRDYNEQYF. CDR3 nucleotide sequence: TGTGCCAGCAGCGCACAGGGGAGGGACTACAATGAGCAGTACTTC.

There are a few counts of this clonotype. The CDR3 DNA reads as TGTGCCAGCAGGAGAGGGAGACCAGTTTCCCAAGATACGCAGTATTTT. Amino acids: CASRRGRPVSQDTQYF. The chain carries TRBV12-3 or TRBV12-4 and TRBJ2-3, with D possibly TRBD2 on 5 matching bases. The CDR3 length is 16 residues. Trimming shortened V by 6 bases and J by 5 bases, and 21 bases separated the two germline ends.

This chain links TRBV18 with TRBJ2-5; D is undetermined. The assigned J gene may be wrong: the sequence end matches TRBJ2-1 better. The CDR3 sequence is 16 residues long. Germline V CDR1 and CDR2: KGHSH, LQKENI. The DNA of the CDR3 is TGTGCCAGCTCACCACGAAGGGCGGCGGCGCAAGAGACCCAGTTCTTC. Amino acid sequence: CASSPRRAAAQETQFF.

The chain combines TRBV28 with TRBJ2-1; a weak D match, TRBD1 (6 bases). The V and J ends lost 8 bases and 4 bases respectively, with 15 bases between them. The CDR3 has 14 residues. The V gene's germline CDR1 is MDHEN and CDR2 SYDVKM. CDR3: CASQMAGVYNEQFF. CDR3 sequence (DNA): TGTGCCAGCCAGATGGCAGGGGTATACAATGAGCAGTTCTTC.

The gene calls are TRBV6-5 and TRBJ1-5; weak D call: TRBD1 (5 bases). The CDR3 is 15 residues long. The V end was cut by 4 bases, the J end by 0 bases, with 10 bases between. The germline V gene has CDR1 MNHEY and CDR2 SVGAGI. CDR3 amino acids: CASSSDNYSNQPQHF. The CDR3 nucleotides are TGTGCCAGCAGTTCGGACAATTATAGCAATCAGCCCCAGCATTTT.

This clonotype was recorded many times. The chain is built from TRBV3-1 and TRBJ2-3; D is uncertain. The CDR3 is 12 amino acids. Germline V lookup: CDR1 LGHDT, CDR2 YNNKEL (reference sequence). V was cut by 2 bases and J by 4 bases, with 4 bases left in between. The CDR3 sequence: CASSQSSDTQYF. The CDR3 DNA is TGTGCCAGCAGCCAAAGTTCAGATACGCAGTATTTT.

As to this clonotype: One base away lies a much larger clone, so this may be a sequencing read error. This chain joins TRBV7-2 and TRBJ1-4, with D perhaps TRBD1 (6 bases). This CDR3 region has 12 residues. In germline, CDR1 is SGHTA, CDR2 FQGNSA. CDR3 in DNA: TGTGCCGGCAGCCCCAGGGGAGGAAAACTGTTTTTT. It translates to CAGSPRGGKLFF.

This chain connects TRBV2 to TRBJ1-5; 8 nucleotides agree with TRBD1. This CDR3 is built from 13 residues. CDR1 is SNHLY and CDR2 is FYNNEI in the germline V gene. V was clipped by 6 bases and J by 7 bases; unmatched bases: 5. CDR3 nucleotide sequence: TGTGCCAGCAGAACGACAGGGGAACAGCCCCAGCATTTT. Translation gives CASRTTGEQPQHF.

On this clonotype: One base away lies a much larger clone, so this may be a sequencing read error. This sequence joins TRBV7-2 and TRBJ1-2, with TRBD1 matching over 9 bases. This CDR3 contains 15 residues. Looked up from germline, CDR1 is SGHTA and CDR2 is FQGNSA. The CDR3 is CPSSADGTGIYGYTF. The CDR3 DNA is TGTCCCAGCAGCGCGGACGGGACAGGGATCTATGGCTACACCTTC.

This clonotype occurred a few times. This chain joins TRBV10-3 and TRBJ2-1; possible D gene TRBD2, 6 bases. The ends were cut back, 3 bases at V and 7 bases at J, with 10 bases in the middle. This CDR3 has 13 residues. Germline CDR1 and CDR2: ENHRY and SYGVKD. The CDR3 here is CAISDLGGNEQFF. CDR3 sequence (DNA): TGTGCCATCAGTGATTTGGGGGGAAATGAGCAGTTCTTC.

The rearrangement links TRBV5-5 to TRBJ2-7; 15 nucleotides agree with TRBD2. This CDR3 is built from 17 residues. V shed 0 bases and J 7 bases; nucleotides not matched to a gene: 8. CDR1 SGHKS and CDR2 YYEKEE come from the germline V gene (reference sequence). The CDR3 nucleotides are TGTGCCAGCAGCTTGGCCGGGACTAGCGGGAGGTCCGATGAGCAGTACTTC. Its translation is CASSLAGTSGRSDEQYF.

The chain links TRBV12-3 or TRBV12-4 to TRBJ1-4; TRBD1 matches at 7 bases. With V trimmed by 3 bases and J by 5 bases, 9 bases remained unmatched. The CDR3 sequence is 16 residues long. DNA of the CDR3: TGTGCCAGCAGTTTGCTTAGGGGACAGCCCAATGAAAAACTGTTTTTT. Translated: CASSLLRGQPNEKLFF.

CDR3 DNA sequence: TGCGCCAGCAGCCAAGATGCTAGCGGGGGGGCCGGGTGGTACGAGCAGTACTTC. It codes for CASSQDASGGAGWYEQYF. The genes are TRBV4-1 and TRBJ2-7; TRBD2 matches at 12 bases. CDR1 is MGHRA and CDR2 is YSYEKL in the germline V gene. This CDR3 region has 18 residues. Trimming cost V 0 bases and J 4 bases; bases outside gene matches: 10.

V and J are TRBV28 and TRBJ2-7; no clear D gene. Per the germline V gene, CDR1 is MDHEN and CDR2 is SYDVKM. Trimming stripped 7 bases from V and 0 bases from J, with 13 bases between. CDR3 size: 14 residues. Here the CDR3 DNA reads TGTGCCAGCACCGTGACACGGACCTCCTACGAGCAGTACTTC. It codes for CASTVTRTSYEQYF.

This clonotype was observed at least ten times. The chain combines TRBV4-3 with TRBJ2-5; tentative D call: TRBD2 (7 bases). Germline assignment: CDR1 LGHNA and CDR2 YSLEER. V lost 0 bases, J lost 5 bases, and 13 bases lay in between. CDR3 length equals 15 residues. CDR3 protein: CASSQDRGGFETQYF. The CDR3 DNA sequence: TGCGCCAGCAGCCAAGATCGCGGGGGCTTTGAGACCCAGTACTTC.

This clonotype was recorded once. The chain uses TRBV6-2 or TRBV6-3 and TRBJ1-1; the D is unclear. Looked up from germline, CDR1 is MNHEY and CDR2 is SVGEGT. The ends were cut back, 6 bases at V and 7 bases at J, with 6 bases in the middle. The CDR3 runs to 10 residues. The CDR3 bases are TGTGCCAGCAGGCGAAATGAAGCTTTCTTT. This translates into CASRRNEAFF.

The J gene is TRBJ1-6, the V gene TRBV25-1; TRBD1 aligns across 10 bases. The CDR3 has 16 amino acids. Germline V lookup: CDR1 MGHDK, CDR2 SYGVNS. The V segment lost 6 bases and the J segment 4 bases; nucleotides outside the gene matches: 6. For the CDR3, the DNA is TGTGCCAGCAGGGAGACAGGGGGCCCTTATAATTCACCCCTCCACTTT. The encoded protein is CASRETGGPYNSPLHF.

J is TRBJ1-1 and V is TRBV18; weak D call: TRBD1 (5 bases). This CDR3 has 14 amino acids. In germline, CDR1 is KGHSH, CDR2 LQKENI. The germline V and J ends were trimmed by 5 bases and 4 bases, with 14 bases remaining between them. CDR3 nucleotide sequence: TGTGCCAGCTCAGATGGACACGGTGGCACTGAAGCTTTCTTT. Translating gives CASSDGHGGTEAFF.

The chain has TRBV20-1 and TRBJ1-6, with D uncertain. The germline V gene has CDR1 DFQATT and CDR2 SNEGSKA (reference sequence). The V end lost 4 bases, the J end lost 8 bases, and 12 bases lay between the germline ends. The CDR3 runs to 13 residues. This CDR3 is CSAIQTPYSPLHF. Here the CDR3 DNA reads TGCAGTGCTATACAGACCCCTTATTCACCCCTCCACTTT.

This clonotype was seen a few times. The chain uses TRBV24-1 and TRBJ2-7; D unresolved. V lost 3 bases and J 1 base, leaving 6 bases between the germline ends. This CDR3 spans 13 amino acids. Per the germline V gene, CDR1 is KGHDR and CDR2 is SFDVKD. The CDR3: CATSDPSSYEQYF. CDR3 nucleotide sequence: TGTGCCACCAGTGATCCCTCTTCCTACGAGCAGTACTTC.

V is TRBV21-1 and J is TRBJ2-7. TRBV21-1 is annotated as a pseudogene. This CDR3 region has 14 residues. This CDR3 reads CASSKVSVTYEQYF. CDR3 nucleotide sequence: TGTGCCAGCAGCAAAGTAAGCGTAACCTACGAGCAGTACTTC.

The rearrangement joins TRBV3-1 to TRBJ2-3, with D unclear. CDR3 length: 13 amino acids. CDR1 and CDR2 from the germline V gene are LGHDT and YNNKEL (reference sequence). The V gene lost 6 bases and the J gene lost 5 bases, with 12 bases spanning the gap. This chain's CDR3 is CASRDEVVDTQYF. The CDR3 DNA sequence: TGTGCCAGCAGAGACGAGGTTGTAGATACGCAGTATTTT.

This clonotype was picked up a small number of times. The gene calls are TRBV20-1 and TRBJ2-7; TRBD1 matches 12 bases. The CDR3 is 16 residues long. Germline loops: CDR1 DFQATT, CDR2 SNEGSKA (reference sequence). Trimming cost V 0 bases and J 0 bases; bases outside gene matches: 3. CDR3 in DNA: TGCAGTGCTAGAGATCGGGACAGGGGGCACTCCTACGAGCAGTACTTC. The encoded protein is CSARDRDRGHSYEQYF.

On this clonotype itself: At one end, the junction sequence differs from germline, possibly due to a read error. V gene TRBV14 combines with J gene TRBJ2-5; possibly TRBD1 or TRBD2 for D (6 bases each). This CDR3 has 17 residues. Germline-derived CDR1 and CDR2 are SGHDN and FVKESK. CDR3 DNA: TGTGACAGCAGCCAAGAAGGAGAACGCAGCCCACGGGGGCTTCAGTACTTC. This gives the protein CDSSQEGERSPRGLQYF.

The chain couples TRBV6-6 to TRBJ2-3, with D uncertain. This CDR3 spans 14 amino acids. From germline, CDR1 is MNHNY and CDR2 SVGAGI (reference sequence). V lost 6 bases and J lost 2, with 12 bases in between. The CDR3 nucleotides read TGTGCCAGCAGCCAAACAGCAGCCACAGATACGCAGTATTTT. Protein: CASSQTAATDTQYF.

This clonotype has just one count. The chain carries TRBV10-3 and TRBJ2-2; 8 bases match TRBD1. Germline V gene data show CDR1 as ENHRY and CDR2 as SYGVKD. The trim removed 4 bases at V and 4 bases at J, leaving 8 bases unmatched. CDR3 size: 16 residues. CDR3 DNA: TGTGCCATCAGTGGTTCTGCCACAGGGGGCACCGGGGAGCTGTTTTTT. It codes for CAISGSATGGTGELFF.

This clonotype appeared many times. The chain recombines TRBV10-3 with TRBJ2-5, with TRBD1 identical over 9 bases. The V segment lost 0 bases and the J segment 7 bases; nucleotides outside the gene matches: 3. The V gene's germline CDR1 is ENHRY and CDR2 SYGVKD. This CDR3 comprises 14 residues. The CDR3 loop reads CAISESTGGWTQYF. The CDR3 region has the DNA TGTGCCATCAGTGAGTCGACAGGGGGATGGACCCAGTACTTC.

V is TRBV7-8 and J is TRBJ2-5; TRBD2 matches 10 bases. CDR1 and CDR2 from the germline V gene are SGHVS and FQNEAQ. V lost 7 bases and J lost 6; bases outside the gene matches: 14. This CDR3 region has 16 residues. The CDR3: CASTGFERGGVKTQYF. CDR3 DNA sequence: TGTGCCAGCACTGGGTTCGAGCGGGGGGGCGTGAAGACCCAGTACTTC.